Presented here are 23 T cell receptor beta chains from one specimen sequenced in a study of T cell changes during pregnancy in multiple sclerosis. Repertoires were generated with immunoSEQ multiplex PCR, while TCRdb's copy carries only in-frame clones and drops some. The table lists more than 60,000 clones, around 90% of them singletons. Sequencing was performed on peripheral blood, taken before pregnancy. These receptors were obtained from a female donor with multiple sclerosis, enrolled in a pregnancy study.

V usage is TRBV10-3 and J usage is TRBJ1-5; no clear D. V lost 2 bases to trimming and J lost 2 bases, with 7 bases between them. The CDR3 is 14 residues long. In germline, CDR1 is ENHRY, CDR2 SYGVKD. The CDR3: CAISENGGNQPQHF. The CDR3 coding sequence is TGTGCCATCAGTGAGAACGGGGGCAATCAGCCCCAGCATTTT.

V is TRBV12-5 and J is TRBJ1-5, with 7 bases fitting TRBD1. There are 15 residues in the CDR3. The V and J ends lost 3 bases and 2 bases, in that order; junction bases with no gene match: 4. Germline lookup yields CDR1 LGHNT and CDR2 FRNRAP. The DNA for the CDR3 is TGTGCTAGTGGTTTACAGGGGTTAGGCAATCAGCCCCAGCATTTT. Its translation is CASGLQGLGNQPQHF.

This clone occurred once. This chain uses TRBV5-4 with TRBJ2-7; D is unresolved. Germline V CDR1 and CDR2: SGHNT, YYREEE (reference sequence). Trimming shortened V by 0 bases and J by 0 bases, and 10 bases separated the two germline ends. CDR3 length: 15 amino acids. The CDR3 loop is CASSLGAGYSYEQYF. DNA for the CDR3: TGTGCCAGCAGCTTGGGGGCAGGATACTCCTACGAGCAGTACTTC.

The chain uses TRBV7-2 and TRBJ2-7; D call uncertain. Trimming shortened V by 4 bases and J by 2 bases, and 15 bases separated the two germline ends. Germline V gives CDR1 SGHTA, CDR2 FQGNSA. The CDR3 is made up of 15 amino acids. The CDR3 is CASSYLRGEPYEQYF. The CDR3 nucleotides are TGTGCCAGCAGCTATCTCCGTGGAGAACCCTACGAGCAGTACTTC.

This chain uses TRBV19 with TRBJ2-5, with D maybe TRBD2 (6 bases). Germline values: CDR1 LNHDA, CDR2 SQIVND (reference sequence). Trimming left V 6 bases short and J 0 bases short, with 17 bases between. The CDR3 consists of 16 residues. The CDR3 DNA reads TGTGCCAGTAGCTGGGCGGGGCCGGCGTACCAAGAGACCCAGTACTTC. Residues: CASSWAGPAYQETQYF.

In regard to this clone: Different DNA sequences within this sample yield the same CDR3. The chain carries TRBV27 and TRBJ1-6; 7 bases are shared with TRBD1. In germline, CDR1 is MNHEY, CDR2 SMNVEV (reference sequence). CDR3 length: 15 amino acids. Germline trimming cut 1 base from V and 8 bases from J; bases unmatched to any gene: 5. The CDR3 spells CASSLYRGRDSPLHF. CDR3 nucleotides: TGTGCCAGCAGTTTATACAGGGGTAGGGATTCACCCCTCCACTTT.

The CDR3 region is CAIHPGQPGNGYTF. The CDR3 nucleotides read TGTGCCATCCATCCGGGACAGCCTGGGAATGGCTACACCTTC. The J gene is TRBJ1-2, the V gene TRBV10-3; TRBD1 aligns across 7 bases. This CDR3 spans 14 amino acids. The germline V gene encodes CDR1 ENHRY and CDR2 SYGVKD. The junction had 12 bases not matched to a gene; V was cut back by 8 bases and J by 6 bases.

V usage is TRBV11-3 and J usage is TRBJ2-7, with D possibly matching TRBD1 (7 bases). The germline CDR1 and CDR2 sequences are SGHNT and YENEEA. CDR3 size: 13 residues. The V end was cut by 5 bases, the J end by 4 bases, with 12 bases between. This CDR3 reads CASSLRGEYEQYF. In DNA form, the CDR3 reads TGTGCCAGCAGCCTCAGGGGGGAATACGAGCAGTACTTC.

The CDR3 protein is CASSLVSAPGGTLNSPLHF. CDR3 nucleotide sequence: TGTGCCAGCAGCTTAGTTTCGGCCCCGGGGGGCACTCTTAATTCACCCCTCCACTTT. This chain links TRBV7-6 with TRBJ1-6, with D perhaps matching TRBD1 (6 bases). This CDR3 is built from 19 residues. CDR1 SGHVS and CDR2 FNYEAQ come from the germline V gene. Trimming removed 1 base at V and 6 bases at J, with 22 bases between.

This clone was detected only once. The chain uses TRBV7-6 and TRBJ1-3; the D is unclear. The V end lost 3 bases, the J end lost 0 bases, and 15 bases lay between the germline ends. CDR1 SGHVS and CDR2 FNYEAQ come from the germline V gene. The CDR3 has 17 amino acids. Written as DNA, the CDR3 is TGTGCCAGCAGCTTGGTGCCGCACGGGAGCTCTGGAAACACCATATATTTT. Protein sequence: CASSLVPHGSSGNTIYF.

The chain uses TRBV27 and TRBJ1-3, with D unclear. Germline V lookup: CDR1 MNHEY, CDR2 SMNVEV (reference sequence). V lost 5 bases and J lost 0, with 17 bases in between. The CDR3 runs to 17 residues. CDR3 region: CASSPRWAADSGNTIYF. For the CDR3, the DNA is TGTGCCAGCAGTCCGCGCTGGGCAGCTGACTCTGGAAACACCATATATTTT.

The CDR3 nucleotides read TGTGCCAGCAGACCAGCCCGACAGATAAACTATGGCTACACCTTC. Its translation: CASRPARQINYGYTF. V usage is TRBV6-1 and J usage is TRBJ1-2; D may be TRBD1 (5 bases). The CDR3 contains 15 residues. V lost 6 bases and J 2 bases, leaving 16 bases between the germline ends. Germline V lookup: CDR1 MNHNS, CDR2 SASEGT.

This clone was counted a single time. The chain couples TRBV11-2 to TRBJ1-1; D gene unclear. There are 16 residues in the CDR3. Trimming left V 1 base short and J 3 bases short, with 15 bases between. The germline CDR1 and CDR2 sequences are SGHAT and FQNNGV. CDR3 in DNA: TGTGCCAGCAGCTTAGGAACATCCTGGAGGGACACTGAAGCTTTCTTT. Its protein is CASSLGTSWRDTEAFF.

The chain is built from TRBV27 and TRBJ2-7; D gene uncertain. CDR1 is MNHEY, CDR2 SMNVEV, per germline (reference sequence). This CDR3 is 11 amino acids long. The V and J ends lost 7 bases and 5 bases respectively, with 9 bases between them. The CDR3 DNA follows: TGTGCCAGCAAGTTGCGCGACGAGCAGTACTTC. It translates to CASKLRDEQYF.

V and J are TRBV5-4 and TRBJ1-1; no definite D call. Germline CDR1 SGHNT, CDR2 YYREEE (reference sequence). Between the trimmed V and J ends, which lost 4 bases and 8 bases, there was a span of 12 bases. This CDR3 is built from 12 residues. CDR3 in amino acids: CASSTRMEEAFF. The CDR3 region has the DNA TGTGCCAGCAGCACGAGGATGGAGGAAGCTTTCTTT.

The CDR3 here is CASTQTGTGAEKLFF. The CDR3 DNA sequence: TGTGCCAGCACCCAAACTGGGACAGGGGCCGAAAAACTGTTTTTT. The V call is TRBV7-2, the J call TRBJ1-4; 10 bases agree with TRBD1. With V trimmed by 7 bases and J by 8 bases, 10 bases remained unmatched. The CDR3 loop spans 15 amino acids. Germline values: CDR1 SGHTA, CDR2 FQGNSA. Combining the CDR3 with reference TRBV7-2 and TRBJ1-4 gives the whole variable domain GAGVSQSPSNKVTEKGKDVELRCDPISGHTALYWYRQSLGQGLEFLIYFQGNSAPDKSGLPSDRFSAERTGGSVSTLTIQRTQQEDSAVYLCASTQTGTGAEKLFFGSGTQLSVL.

This clone was seen once. This chain joins TRBV13 and TRBJ2-3, with TRBD2 matching 9 bases. Germline loops: CDR1 PRHDT, CDR2 FYEKMQ (reference sequence). The CDR3 is made up of 16 amino acids. V lost 3 bases, J lost 5 bases, and 9 bases stayed unmatched. The CDR3 DNA reads as TGTGCCAGCAGCTTGCGGGCTAGCGGGGATCTAGATACGCAGTATTTT. This encodes CASSLRASGDLDTQYF. The full variable domain, with the rest looked up from reference TRBV13 and TRBJ2-3, is AAGVIQSPRHLIKEKRETATLKCYPIPRHDTVYWYQQGPGQDPQFLISFYEKMQSDKGSIPDRFSAQQFSDYHSELNMSSLELGDSALYFCASSLRASGDLDTQYFGPGTRLTVL.

The chain joins TRBV15 to TRBJ1-1, with D tentatively TRBD1 (5 bases). The CDR3 loop spans 13 amino acids. Per the germline V gene, CDR1 is LNHNV and CDR2 is YYDKDF (reference sequence). With 0 bases removed from V and 8 bases from J, the gap between germline ends came to 10 bases. The CDR3 nucleotides are TGTGCCACCAGCAGAGATATGGGGCTCGAAGCTTTCTTT. Translating gives CATSRDMGLEAFF. The variable domain in full, completed from reference TRBV15 and TRBJ1-1, reads DAMVIQNPRYQVTQFGKPVTLSCSQTLNHNVMYWYQQKSSQAPKLLFHYYDKDFNNEADTPDNFQSRRPNTSFCFLDIRSPGLGDTAMYLCATSRDMGLEAFFGQGTRLTVV.

The rearrangement joins TRBV19 to TRBJ1-1; TRBD1 is a possible D gene (5 bases). Germline assignment: CDR1 LNHDA and CDR2 SQIVND (reference sequence). The CDR3 spans 14 residues. Trimming removed 8 bases at V and 5 bases at J, with 18 bases between. The CDR3 DNA reads as TGTGCCAGTGACCGGAGTTCCCGGGGGACTGAAGCTTTCTTT. This codes for CASDRSSRGTEAFF.

This chain uses TRBV5-8 with TRBJ1-2; 8 bases are a match to TRBD1. The CDR3 is 15 amino acids. Looked up from germline, CDR1 is SGHTS and CDR2 is YDEGEE. The J segment lost 2 bases and the V segment lost 0 bases, leaving 3 bases of the junction unmatched. Written as DNA, the CDR3 is TGTGCCAGCAGCTTGGGGGACAGGCGCAACTATGGCTACACCTTC. Translating it yields CASSLGDRRNYGYTF. The full variable domain, completed using reference TRBV5-8 and TRBJ1-2, is EAGVTQSPTHLIKTRGQQATLRCSPISGHTSVYWYQQALGLGLQFLLWYDEGEERNRGNFPPRFSGRQFPNYSSELNVNALELEDSALYLCASSLGDRRNYGYTFGSGTRLTVV.

The rearrangement joins TRBV29-1 to TRBJ2-1; 7 nucleotides line up with TRBD2. The ends lost 1 base at V and 9 bases at J; junction bases unmatched: 9. From germline, CDR1 is SQVTM and CDR2 ANQGSEA. The CDR3 is 14 residues long. The CDR3 DNA sequence: TGCAGCGTTGAAGGAGCCCGACTAGCCGGTGAGCAGTTCTTC. Protein product: CSVEGARLAGEQFF.

J is TRBJ1-6 and V is TRBV6-6; TRBD1 matches at 8 bases. V shed 7 bases, J shed 12 bases, and the junction held 17 bases outside the gene matches. Germline lookup yields CDR1 MNHNY and CDR2 SVGAGI (reference sequence). The CDR3 is 16 amino acids. CDR3 sequence: CASISGGVNLGVPLHF. The CDR3 DNA sequence: TGTGCCAGCATATCAGGGGGCGTTAATTTGGGGGTACCCCTCCACTTT.

The rearrangement links TRBV5-1 to TRBJ2-3; TRBD2 agrees at 9 bases. This CDR3 comprises 13 residues. The V gene's germline CDR1 is SGHRS and CDR2 YFSETQ. V trimming: 3 bases; J trimming: 15 bases; junction bases outside the gene matches: 11. In DNA, the CDR3 is TGCGCCAGCAGCTGGGCTTTGGGACTAGCTATCTATTTT. Residues: CASSWALGLAIYF.